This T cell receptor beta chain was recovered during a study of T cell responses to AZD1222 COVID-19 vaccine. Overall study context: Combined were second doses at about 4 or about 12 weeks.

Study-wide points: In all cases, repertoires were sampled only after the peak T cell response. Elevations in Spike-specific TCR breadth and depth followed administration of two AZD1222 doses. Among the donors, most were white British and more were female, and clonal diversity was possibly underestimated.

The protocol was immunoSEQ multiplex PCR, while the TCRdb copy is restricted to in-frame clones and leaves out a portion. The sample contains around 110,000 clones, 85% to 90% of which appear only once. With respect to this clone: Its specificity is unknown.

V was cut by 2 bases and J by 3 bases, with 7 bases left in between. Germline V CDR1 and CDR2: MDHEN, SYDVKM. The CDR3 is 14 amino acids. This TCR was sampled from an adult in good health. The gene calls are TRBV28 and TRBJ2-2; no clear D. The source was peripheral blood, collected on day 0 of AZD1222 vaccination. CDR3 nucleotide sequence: TGTGCCAGCAGTTTAGTTAGATACACCGGGGAGCTGTTTTTT. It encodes CASSLVRYTGELFF.